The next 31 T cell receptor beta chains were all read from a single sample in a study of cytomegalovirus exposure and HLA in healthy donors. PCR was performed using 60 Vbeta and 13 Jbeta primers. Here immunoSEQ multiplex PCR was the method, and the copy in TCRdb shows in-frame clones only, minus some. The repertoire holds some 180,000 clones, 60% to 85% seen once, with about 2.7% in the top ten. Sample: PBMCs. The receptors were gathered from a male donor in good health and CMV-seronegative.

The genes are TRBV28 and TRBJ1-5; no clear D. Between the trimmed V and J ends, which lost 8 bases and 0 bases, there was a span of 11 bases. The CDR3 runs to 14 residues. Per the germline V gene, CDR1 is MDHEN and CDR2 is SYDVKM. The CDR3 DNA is TGTGCCAGCGCGCCGAGACATAGCAATCAGCCCCAGCATTTT. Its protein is CASAPRHSNQPQHF.

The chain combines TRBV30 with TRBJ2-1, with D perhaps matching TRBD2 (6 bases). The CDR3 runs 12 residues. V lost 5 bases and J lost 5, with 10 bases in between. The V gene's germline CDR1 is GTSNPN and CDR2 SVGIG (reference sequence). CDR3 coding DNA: TGTGCCTGGGGGGGGAGTGACAATGAGCAGTTCTTC. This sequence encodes CAWGGSDNEQFF. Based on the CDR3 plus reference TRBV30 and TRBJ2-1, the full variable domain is SQTIHQWPATLVQPVGSPLSLECTVEGTSNPNLYWYRQAAGRGLQLLFYSVGIGQISSEVPQNLSASRPQDRQFILSSKKLLLSDSGFYLCAWGGSDNEQFFGPGTRLTVL.

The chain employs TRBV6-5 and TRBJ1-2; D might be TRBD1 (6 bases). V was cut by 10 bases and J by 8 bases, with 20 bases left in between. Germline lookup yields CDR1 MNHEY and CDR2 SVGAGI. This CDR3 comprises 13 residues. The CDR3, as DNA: TGTGCCACCTATTTCAGGGGTATGCGGGGCTACACCTTC. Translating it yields CATYFRGMRGYTF.

CDR3 loop: CASSVGQAQETQYF. The CDR3, as DNA: TGTGCCAGCAGCGTTGGACAGGCTCAAGAGACCCAGTACTTC. V is TRBV9 and J is TRBJ2-5, with 7 bases matching TRBD1. The CDR3 extends over 14 amino acids. Germline lookup yields CDR1 SGDLS and CDR2 YYNGEE. Losses at the gene ends were 2 bases for V and 2 bases for J; bases not matched to a gene: 3.

Here the CDR3 reads CAWSGGSSYNEQFF. For the CDR3, the DNA is TGTGCCTGGAGTGGCGGGAGCTCCTACAATGAGCAGTTCTTC. The rearrangement uses TRBV30 and TRBJ2-1; TRBD2 aligns across 7 bases. This CDR3 comprises 14 residues. The V gene's germline CDR1 is GTSNPN and CDR2 SVGIG (reference sequence). The ends lost 1 base at V and 0 bases at J; junction bases unmatched: 0.

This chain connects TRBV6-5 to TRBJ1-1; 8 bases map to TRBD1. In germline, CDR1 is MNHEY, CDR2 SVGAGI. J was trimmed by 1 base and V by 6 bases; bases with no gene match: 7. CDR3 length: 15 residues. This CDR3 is CASSRDRGQNTEAFF. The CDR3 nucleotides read TGTGCCAGCAGCAGAGACAGGGGCCAGAACACTGAAGCTTTCTTT.

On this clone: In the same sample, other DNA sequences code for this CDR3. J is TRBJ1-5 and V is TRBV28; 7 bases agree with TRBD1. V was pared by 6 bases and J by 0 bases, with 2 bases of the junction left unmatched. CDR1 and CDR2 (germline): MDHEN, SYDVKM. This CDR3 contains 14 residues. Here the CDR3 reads CASSSGGSNQPQHF. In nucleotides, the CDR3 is TGTGCCAGCAGCTCAGGGGGTAGCAATCAGCCCCAGCATTTT.

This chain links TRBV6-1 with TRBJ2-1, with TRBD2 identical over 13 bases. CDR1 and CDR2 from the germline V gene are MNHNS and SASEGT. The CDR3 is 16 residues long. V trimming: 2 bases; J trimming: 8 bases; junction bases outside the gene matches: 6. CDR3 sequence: CASSETLAGGVDEQFF. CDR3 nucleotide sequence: TGTGCCAGCAGTGAAACACTAGCGGGAGGGGTAGATGAGCAGTTCTTC.

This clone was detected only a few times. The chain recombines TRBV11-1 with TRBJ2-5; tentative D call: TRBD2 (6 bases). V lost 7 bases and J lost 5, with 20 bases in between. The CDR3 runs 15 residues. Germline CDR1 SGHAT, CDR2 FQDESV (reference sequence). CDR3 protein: CASTPGRLRKETQYF. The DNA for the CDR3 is TGTGCCAGCACCCCTGGGAGGCTAAGGAAGGAGACCCAGTACTTC. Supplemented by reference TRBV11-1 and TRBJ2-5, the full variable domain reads EAEVAQSPRYKITEKSQAVAFWCDPISGHATLYWYRQILGQGPELLVQFQDESVVDDSQLPKDRFSAERLKGVDSTLKIQPAELGDSAMYLCASTPGRLRKETQYFGPGTRLLVL.

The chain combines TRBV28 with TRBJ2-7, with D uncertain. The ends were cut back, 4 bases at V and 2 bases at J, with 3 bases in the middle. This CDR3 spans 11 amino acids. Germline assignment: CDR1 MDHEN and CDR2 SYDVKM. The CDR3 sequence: CASSYTYEQYF. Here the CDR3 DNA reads TGTGCCAGCAGTTACACCTACGAGCAGTACTTC.

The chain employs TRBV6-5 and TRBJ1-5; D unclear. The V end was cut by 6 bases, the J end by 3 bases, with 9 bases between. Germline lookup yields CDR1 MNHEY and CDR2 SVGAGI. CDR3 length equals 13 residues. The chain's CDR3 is CASSRVDNQPQHF. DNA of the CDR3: TGTGCCAGCAGCCGGGTCGACAATCAGCCCCAGCATTTT.

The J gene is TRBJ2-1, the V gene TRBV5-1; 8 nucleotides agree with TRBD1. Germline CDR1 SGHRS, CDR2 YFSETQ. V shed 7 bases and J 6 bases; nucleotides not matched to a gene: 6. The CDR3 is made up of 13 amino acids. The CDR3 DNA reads TGCGCCAGCTGTCTACAGGGGGGCAATGAGCAGTTCTTC. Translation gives CASCLQGGNEQFF. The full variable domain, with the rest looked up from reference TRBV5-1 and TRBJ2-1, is KAGVTQTPRYLIKTRGQQVTLSCSPISGHRSVSWYQQTPGQGLQFLFEYFSETQRNKGNFPGRFSGRQFSNSRSEMNVSTLELGDSALYLCASCLQGGNEQFFGPGTRLTVL.

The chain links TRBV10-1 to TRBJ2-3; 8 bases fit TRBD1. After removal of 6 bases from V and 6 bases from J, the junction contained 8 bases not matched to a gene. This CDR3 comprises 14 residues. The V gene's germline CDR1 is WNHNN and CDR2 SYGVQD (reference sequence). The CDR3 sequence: CASRATGAGDTQYF. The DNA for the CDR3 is TGCGCCAGCAGAGCGACAGGGGCAGGTGATACGCAGTATTTT.

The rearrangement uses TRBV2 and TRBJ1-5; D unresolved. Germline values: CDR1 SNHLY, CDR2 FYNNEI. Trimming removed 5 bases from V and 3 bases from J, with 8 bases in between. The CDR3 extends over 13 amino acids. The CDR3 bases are TGTGCCAGCAGTATGCCACTCAATCAGCCCCAGCATTTT. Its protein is CASSMPLNQPQHF.

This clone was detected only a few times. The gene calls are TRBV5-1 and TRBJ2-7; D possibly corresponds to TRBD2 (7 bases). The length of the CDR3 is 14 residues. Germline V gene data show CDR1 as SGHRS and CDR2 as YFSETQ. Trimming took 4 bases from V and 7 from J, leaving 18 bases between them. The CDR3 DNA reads TGCGCCAGCAGCCCCGGACTAGGGGGGAGGGAGCAGTACTTC. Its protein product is CASSPGLGGREQYF.

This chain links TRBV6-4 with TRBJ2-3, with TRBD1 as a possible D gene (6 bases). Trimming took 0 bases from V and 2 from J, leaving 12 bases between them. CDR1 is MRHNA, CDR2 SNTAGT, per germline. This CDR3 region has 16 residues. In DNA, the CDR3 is TGTGCCAGCAGTGACTCGGGGGCCACAAACACAGATACGCAGTATTTT. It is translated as CASSDSGATNTDTQYF.

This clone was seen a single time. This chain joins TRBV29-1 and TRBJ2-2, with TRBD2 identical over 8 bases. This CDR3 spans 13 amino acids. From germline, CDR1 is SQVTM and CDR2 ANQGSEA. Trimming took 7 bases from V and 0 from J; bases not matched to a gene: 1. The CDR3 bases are TGCAGCGGACTAGCGACGAACACCGGGGAGCTGTTTTTT. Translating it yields CSGLATNTGELFF.

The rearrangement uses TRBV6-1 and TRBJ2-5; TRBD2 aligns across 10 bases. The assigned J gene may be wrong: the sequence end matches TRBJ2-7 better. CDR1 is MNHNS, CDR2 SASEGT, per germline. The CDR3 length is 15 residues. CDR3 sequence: CASETPSGGVYEQYF. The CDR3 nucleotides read TGTGCCAGCGAGACCCCTAGCGGGGGTGTCTACGAGCAGTACTTC.

For the CDR3, the DNA is TGTGCCAGCTCACCACGTACCGGGACAGGGAAAGAGACCCAGTACTTC. The encoded protein is CASSPRTGTGKETQYF. This chain connects TRBV18 to TRBJ2-5; 9 positions agree with TRBD1. This CDR3 has 16 amino acids. V lost 1 base, J lost 3 bases, and 6 bases stayed unmatched. CDR1 KGHSH and CDR2 LQKENI come from the germline V gene. Full variable domain (missing parts from reference TRBV18 and TRBJ2-5): NAGVMQNPRHLVRRRGQEARLRCSPMKGHSHVYWYRQLPEEGLKFMVYLQKENIIDESGMPKERFSAEFPKEGPSILRIQQVVRGDSAAYFCASSPRTGTGKETQYFGPGTRLLVL.

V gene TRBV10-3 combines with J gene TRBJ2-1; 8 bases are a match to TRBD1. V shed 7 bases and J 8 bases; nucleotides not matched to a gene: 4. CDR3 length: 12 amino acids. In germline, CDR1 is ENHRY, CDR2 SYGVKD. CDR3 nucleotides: TGTGCCATCAAAAAGGACAGGGATGAGCAGTTCTTC. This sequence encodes CAIKKDRDEQFF.

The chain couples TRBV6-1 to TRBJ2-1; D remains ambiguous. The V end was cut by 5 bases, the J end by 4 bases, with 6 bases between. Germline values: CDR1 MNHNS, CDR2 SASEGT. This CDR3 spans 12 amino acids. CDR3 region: CASSPSYNEQFF. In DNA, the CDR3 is TGTGCCAGCAGTCCCAGTTACAATGAGCAGTTCTTC.

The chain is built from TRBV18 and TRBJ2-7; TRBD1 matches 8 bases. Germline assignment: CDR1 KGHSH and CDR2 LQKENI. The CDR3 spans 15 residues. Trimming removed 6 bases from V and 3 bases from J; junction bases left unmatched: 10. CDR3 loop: CASSPGQGRDYEQYF. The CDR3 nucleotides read TGTGCCAGCTCTCCAGGACAGGGTAGAGACTACGAGCAGTACTTC. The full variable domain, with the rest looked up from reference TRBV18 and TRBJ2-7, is NAGVMQNPRHLVRRRGQEARLRCSPMKGHSHVYWYRQLPEEGLKFMVYLQKENIIDESGMPKERFSAEFPKEGPSILRIQQVVRGDSAAYFCASSPGQGRDYEQYFGPGTRLTVT.

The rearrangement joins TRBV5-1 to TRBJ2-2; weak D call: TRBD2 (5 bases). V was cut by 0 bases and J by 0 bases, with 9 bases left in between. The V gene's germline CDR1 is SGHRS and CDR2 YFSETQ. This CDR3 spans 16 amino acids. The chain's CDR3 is CASSLDPGTNTGELFF. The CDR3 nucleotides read TGCGCCAGCAGCTTGGATCCCGGGACGAACACCGGGGAGCTGTTTTTT.

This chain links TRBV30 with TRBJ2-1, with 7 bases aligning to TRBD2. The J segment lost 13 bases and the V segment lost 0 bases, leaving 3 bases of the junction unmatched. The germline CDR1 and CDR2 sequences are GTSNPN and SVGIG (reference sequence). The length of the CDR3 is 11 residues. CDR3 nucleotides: TGTGCCTGGAGTGTACGGGACTACCAGTTCTTC. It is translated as CAWSVRDYQFF. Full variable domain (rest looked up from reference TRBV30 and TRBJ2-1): SQTIHQWPATLVQPVGSPLSLECTVEGTSNPNLYWYRQAAGRGLQLLFYSVGIGQISSEVPQNLSASRPQDRQFILSSKKLLLSDSGFYLCAWSVRDYQFFGPGTRLTVL.

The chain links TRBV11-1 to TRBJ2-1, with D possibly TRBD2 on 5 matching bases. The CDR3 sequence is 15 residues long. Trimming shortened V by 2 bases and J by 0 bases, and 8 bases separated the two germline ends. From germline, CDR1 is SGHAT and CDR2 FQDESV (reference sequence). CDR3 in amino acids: CASSLSGISYNEQFF. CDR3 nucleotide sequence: TGTGCCAGCAGCTTAAGCGGTATCTCCTACAATGAGCAGTTCTTC.

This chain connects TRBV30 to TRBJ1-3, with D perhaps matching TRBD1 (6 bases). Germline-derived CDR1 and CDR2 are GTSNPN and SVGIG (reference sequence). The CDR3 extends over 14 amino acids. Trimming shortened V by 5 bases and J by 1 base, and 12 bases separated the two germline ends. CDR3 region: CAWRRGLSGNTIYF. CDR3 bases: TGTGCCTGGCGTAGGGGGTTATCTGGAAACACCATATATTTT. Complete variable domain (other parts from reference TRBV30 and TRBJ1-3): SQTIHQWPATLVQPVGSPLSLECTVEGTSNPNLYWYRQAAGRGLQLLFYSVGIGQISSEVPQNLSASRPQDRQFILSSKKLLLSDSGFYLCAWRRGLSGNTIYFGEGSWLTVV.

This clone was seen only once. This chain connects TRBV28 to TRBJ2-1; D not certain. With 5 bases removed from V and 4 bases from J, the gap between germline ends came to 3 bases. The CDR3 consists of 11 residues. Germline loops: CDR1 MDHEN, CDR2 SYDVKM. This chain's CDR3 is CASSTYNEQFF. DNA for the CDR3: TGTGCCAGCAGTACTTACAATGAGCAGTTCTTC.

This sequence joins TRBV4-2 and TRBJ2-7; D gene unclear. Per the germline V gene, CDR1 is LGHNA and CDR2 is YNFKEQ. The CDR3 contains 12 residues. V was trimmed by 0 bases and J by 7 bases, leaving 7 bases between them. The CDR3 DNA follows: TGTGCCAGCAGCCAAGAGACACGGGAGCAGTACTTC. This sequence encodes CASSQETREQYF.

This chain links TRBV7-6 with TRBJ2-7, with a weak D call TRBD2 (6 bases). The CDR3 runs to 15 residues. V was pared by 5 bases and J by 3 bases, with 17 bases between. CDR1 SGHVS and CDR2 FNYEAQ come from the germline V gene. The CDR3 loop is CASSRESSGNYEQYF. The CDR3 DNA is TGTGCCAGCAGCCGGGAGTCCTCGGGAAACTACGAGCAGTACTTC.

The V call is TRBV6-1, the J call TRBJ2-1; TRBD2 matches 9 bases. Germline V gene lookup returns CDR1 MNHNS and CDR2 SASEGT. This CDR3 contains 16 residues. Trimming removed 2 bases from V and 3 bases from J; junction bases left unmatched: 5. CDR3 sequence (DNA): TGTGCCAGCAGTGAATTGGCTAGCGGGGACTACAATGAGCAGTTCTTC. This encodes CASSELASGDYNEQFF.

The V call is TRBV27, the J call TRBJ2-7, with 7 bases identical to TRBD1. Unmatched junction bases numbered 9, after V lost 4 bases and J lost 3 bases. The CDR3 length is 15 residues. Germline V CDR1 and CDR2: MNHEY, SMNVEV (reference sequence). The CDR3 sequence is CASSSSPGQSYEQYF. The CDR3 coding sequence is TGTGCCAGCAGTTCCTCCCCGGGACAGAGCTACGAGCAGTACTTC.